This paragraph covers one TCR beta chain sequence. Trimming left V 1 base short and J 4 bases short, with 12 bases between. Germline CDR1 reads SGHNT; CDR2 reads YENEEA. The CDR3 spans 15 residues. Using immunoSEQ multiplex PCR, the repertoire was profiled, and TCRdb retains in-frame clones only, with some absent. Altogether tens of thousands of clones are present, 86% being singletons, with the ten largest covering around 8%. The data stem from a study of T cell changes during pregnancy in multiple sclerosis. The sample here was CD8+ T cells from peripheral blood mononuclear cells, taken in the first trimester of pregnancy. V and J are TRBV11-3 and TRBJ2-3, with D maybe TRBD1 (6 bases). The receptor was derived from a female donor in good health, enrolled as a control in a pregnancy study. In DNA, the CDR3 is TGTGCCAGCAGCTTAGCGGGGACACGCGCAGATACGCAGTATTTT. Its translation is CASSLAGTRADTQYF.